This entry lists 14 T cell receptor beta chains sequenced from one sample in a study of blood T cell repertoires in COVID-19. Sequencing was performed with immunoSEQ multiplex PCR; in TCRdb, only in-frame clones are kept and a portion is missing. The table records about 180,000 clones, about 84% of them present only once. Sequenced input: peripheral blood. The receptor source for this set is a human donor in a cohort sampled during active COVID-19.

The CDR3 loop reads CASSLEASYEQYF. The CDR3 nucleotides are TGCGCCAGCAGCTTGGAAGCTTCCTACGAGCAGTACTTC. J is TRBJ2-7 and V is TRBV5-1; D gene unclear. This CDR3 spans 13 amino acids. V lost 0 bases, J lost 1 base, and 5 bases lay in between. The V gene's germline CDR1 is SGHRS and CDR2 YFSETQ.

This clone came up once. The chain links TRBV11-2 to TRBJ1-4; D is uncertain. From germline, CDR1 is SGHAT and CDR2 FQNNGV. Trimming took 5 bases from V and 7 from J, leaving 20 bases between them. The CDR3 is 16 amino acids. CDR3 sequence (DNA): TGTGCCAGCAGCAGTATTACGTTTAGGAGTAGTGAAAAACTGTTTTTT. Its translation: CASSSITFRSSEKLFF.

This sequence joins TRBV4-1 and TRBJ1-2; D not resolved. CDR3 length equals 15 residues. V lost 1 base and J 8 bases, leaving 17 bases between the germline ends. CDR1 is MGHRA and CDR2 is YSYEKL in the germline V gene. The CDR3 DNA reads TGCGCCAGCAGCCAAGTCGAGAACCCAGGAGGAGGCTACACCTTC. It is translated as CASSQVENPGGGYTF.

V usage is TRBV7-3 and J usage is TRBJ2-7; tentative D call: TRBD1 (6 bases). Looked up from germline, CDR1 is SGHTA and CDR2 is FQGTGA. The CDR3 totals 16 residues. Trimming left V 5 bases short and J 0 bases short, with 17 bases between. The CDR3 region is CASSGRGQQYSYEQYF. The CDR3 nucleotides are TGTGCCAGCAGCGGACGCGGACAGCAATACTCCTACGAGCAGTACTTC.

This clone occurred once. The rearrangement joins TRBV2 to TRBJ2-7; 7 positions agree with TRBD1. CDR3 size: 14 residues. Germline-derived CDR1 and CDR2 are SNHLY and FYNNEI. J lost 2 bases, V lost 6 bases, and 7 bases had no gene match. CDR3 in DNA: TGTGCCAGCAGGATCCGGGACAGTCCCTACGAGCAGTACTTC. Translated, it gives CASRIRDSPYEQYF.

V usage is TRBV27 and J usage is TRBJ1-2, with 8 bases aligning to TRBD1. This CDR3 has 13 residues. Germline trimming cut 8 bases from V and 7 bases from J; bases unmatched to any gene: 9. From germline, CDR1 is MNHEY and CDR2 SMNVEV (reference sequence). Here the CDR3 DNA reads TGTGCCAGCGCACTTTCAGGGGGCCTTGGCTACACCTTC. Its translation: CASALSGGLGYTF.

The chain links TRBV24-1 to TRBJ2-1; 7 nucleotides line up with TRBD1. The CDR3 runs 14 residues. With 7 bases clipped from V and 2 bases from J, the junction kept 4 bases outside the gene matches. In germline, CDR1 is KGHDR, CDR2 SFDVKD. The CDR3 protein is CATSPGGPYNEQFF. The CDR3 bases are TGTGCCACCAGCCCAGGGGGACCCTACAATGAGCAGTTCTTC.

As for this clone: The identical CDR3 is also encoded by other nucleotide sequences in the sample. This sequence joins TRBV5-1 and TRBJ2-7; no definite D call. V was shortened by 0 bases and J by 3 bases, with 7 bases between the two germline ends. Germline V gene data show CDR1 as SGHRS and CDR2 as YFSETQ. CDR3 length: 13 amino acids. For the CDR3, the DNA is TGCGCCAGCAGCTTGGTGGCTAGCTACGAGCAGTACTTC. This codes for CASSLVASYEQYF.

This chain uses TRBV29-1 with TRBJ1-1; TRBD1 matches 9 bases. Per germline, CDR1 SQVTM and CDR2 ANQGSEA. V lost 5 bases to trimming and J lost 4 bases; unmatched junction nucleotides: 14. The CDR3 is made up of 16 amino acids. The CDR3 coding sequence is TGCAGCGTTCTTGTTATAACAGGGGGCTGGGGCACTGAAGCTTTCTTT. Its protein is CSVLVITGGWGTEAFF.

The gene calls are TRBV2 and TRBJ1-2; D remains ambiguous. The germline V gene has CDR1 SNHLY and CDR2 FYNNEI. Trimming shortened V by 4 bases and J by 0 bases, and 9 bases separated the two germline ends. The CDR3 contains 14 residues. The CDR3 region is CASSVYRANYGYTF. The CDR3 coding sequence is TGTGCCAGCAGTGTTTACCGGGCTAACTATGGCTACACCTTC. Full variable domain (rest looked up from reference TRBV2 and TRBJ1-2): EPEVTQTPSHQVTQMGQEVILRCVPISNHLYFYWYRQILGQKVEFLVSFYNNEISEKSEIFDDQFSVERPDGSNFTLKIRSTKLEDSAMYFCASSVYRANYGYTFGSGTRLTVV.

In its sample, this clone was seen once. The chain has TRBV4-2 and TRBJ1-4, with D possibly being TRBD1 (5 bases). The CDR3 extends over 17 amino acids. V was trimmed by 0 bases and J by 4 bases, leaving 15 bases between them. Germline values: CDR1 LGHNA, CDR2 YNFKEQ. The CDR3 coding sequence is TGTGCCAGCAGCCAAGAGTGGGGGGGAGGGCTTAATGAAAAACTGTTTTTT. Protein product: CASSQEWGGGLNEKLFF.

This chain uses TRBV6-6 with TRBJ1-5; TRBD1 agrees at 7 bases. Looked up from germline, CDR1 is MNHNY and CDR2 is SVGAGI (reference sequence). The CDR3 extends over 15 amino acids. V lost 4 bases, J lost 4 bases, and 7 bases stayed unmatched. The CDR3 DNA sequence: TGTGCCAGCAGTTCGGAACAGGGGTGGAATCAGCCCCAGCATTTT. This sequence encodes CASSSEQGWNQPQHF.

This chain uses TRBV3-1 (or the pseudogene TRBV3-2) with TRBJ1-1; possible D gene TRBD1, 5 bases. The germline CDR1 and CDR2 sequences are LGHDT and YNNKEL (reference sequence). V shed 1 base and J shed 6 bases, with 9 bases lying between them. The CDR3 runs 13 residues. The CDR3 DNA reads as TGTGCCAGCAGCCAAGGCAGGGACTCTGAAGCTTTCTTT. It is translated as CASSQGRDSEAFF.

The rearrangement uses TRBV27 and TRBJ2-7, with TRBD1 matching over 7 bases. The V gene's germline CDR1 is MNHEY and CDR2 SMNVEV (reference sequence). CDR3 length: 13 residues. Trimming cost V 8 bases and J 0 bases; bases outside gene matches: 4. The CDR3 loop is CASAGQDSYEQYF. The DNA for the CDR3 is TGTGCCAGCGCCGGACAGGACTCCTACGAGCAGTACTTC.